The entry below gives a single T cell receptor beta chain sequence along with its context. These data are taken from a study of control samples from healthy donors and cancer patients. Libraries were prepared by immunoSEQ multiplex PCR; TCRdb keeps only in-frame clonotypes and omits some of them. The table lists under 65,000 clones, around 87% of them singletons. The germline CDR1 and CDR2 sequences are SGHNT and YENEEA. V was pared by 5 bases and J by 6 bases, with 6 bases of the junction left unmatched. The CDR3 contains 13 residues. The chain combines TRBV11-3 with TRBJ1-1; 7 positions match TRBD1. This clonotype originated in a woman aged 60-75 years with lung cancer. The sequenced material came from PBMCs. CDR3 sequence: CASSDRDRAEAFF. CDR3 DNA sequence: TGTGCCAGCAGCGACAGGGATCGCGCTGAAGCTTTCTTT.